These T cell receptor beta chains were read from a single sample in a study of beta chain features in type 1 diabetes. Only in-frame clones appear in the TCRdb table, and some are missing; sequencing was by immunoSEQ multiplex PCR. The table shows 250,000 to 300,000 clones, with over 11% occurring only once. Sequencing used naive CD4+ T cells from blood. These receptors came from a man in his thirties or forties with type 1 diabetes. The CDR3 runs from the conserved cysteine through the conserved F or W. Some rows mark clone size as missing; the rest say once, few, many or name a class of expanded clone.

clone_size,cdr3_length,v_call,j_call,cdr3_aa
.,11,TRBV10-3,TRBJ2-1,CASQGANEQFF
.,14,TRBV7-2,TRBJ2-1,CASSLATSTNEQFF
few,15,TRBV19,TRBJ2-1,CASSRAGRLYNEQFF
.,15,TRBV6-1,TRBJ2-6,CASSTRGSGANVLTF
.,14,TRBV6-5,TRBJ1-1,CASSYTYQGTEAFF
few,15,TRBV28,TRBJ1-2,CASSDPGTANYGYTF
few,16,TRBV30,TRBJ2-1,CAWSAWGREGVNEQFF
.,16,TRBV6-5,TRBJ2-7,CASSYSMTSGSYEQYF
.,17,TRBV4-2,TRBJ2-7,CASSQISGTPENYEQYF
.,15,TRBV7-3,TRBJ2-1,CASSSTGVSYNEQFF
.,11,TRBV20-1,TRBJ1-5,CSATVNQPQHF
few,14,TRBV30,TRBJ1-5,CAWSGQTVLQPQHF
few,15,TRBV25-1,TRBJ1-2,CASSDTSTGSLGYTF
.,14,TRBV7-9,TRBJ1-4,CASSLQGNGEKLFF
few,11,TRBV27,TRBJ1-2,CASGTGRGYTF
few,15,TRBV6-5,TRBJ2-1,CASSYEGALSNEQFF
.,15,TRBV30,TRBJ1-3,CAWSSRGSSGNTIYF
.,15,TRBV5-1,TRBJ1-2,CASSPGGTANYGYTF
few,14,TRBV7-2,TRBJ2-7,CASRAQAPISEQYF
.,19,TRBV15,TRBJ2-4,CATSRDDIGWTLAKNIQYF
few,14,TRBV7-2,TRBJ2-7,CASSLVKDRGKQYF
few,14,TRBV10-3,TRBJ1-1,CATRRDSSETEAFF
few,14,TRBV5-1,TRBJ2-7,CASSRTGGVWEQYF
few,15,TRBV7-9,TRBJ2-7,CASSLLRGGSYEQYF
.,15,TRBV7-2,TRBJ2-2,CASSLYSDNSGELFF
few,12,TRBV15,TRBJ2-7,CATSSGGYEQYF
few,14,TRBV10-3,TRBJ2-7,CAIRGEFAGYEQYF
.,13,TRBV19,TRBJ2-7,CASSLRPGDEQYF
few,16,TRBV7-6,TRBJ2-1,CASSFSGLAVYNEQFF
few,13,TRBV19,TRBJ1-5,CASSRQYNQPQHF
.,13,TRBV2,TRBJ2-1,CASSGGGRGEQFF
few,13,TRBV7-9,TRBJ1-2,CASSLGEEYGYTF
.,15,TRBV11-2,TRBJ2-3,CASSPRAGAADTQYF
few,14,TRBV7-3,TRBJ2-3,CASSFTGPTDTQYF
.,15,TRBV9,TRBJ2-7,CASSVASGLSYEQYF
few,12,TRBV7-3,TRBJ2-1,CASSLSGNEQFF
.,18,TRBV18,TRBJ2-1,CASSPVGGLSVRYNEQFF
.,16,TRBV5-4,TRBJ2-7,CASSLRTSAGTYEQYF
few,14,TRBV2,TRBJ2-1,CASLRTSGYNEQFF
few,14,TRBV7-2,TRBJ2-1,CASIRDRGHNEQFF
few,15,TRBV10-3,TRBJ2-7,CAISESTGNPYEQYF
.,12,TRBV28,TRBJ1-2,CASSLPGYGYTF
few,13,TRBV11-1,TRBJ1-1,CASSTQGNTEAFF
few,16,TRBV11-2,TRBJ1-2,CASRRWGRNINYGYTF
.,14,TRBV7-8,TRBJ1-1,CASSLERGGTEAFF
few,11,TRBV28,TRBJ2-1,CASREMNEQFF